This record looks at one T cell receptor beta chain sequence and its context. Its antigen is as yet unknown. Sequencing used cDNA as its template, made by extracting RNA and reverse transcribing it. Produced via immunoSEQ multiplex PCR; TCRdb's table is partial and in-frame only. The top ten clones hold about 13% of a sample with about 140,000 clones, 70% to 90% of them seen once. The data were taken from a study of CD8+ T cells in alopecia areata. The treatment denotes: oral pan-JAK inhibitor, 5-10 mg twice daily. Regarding the study as a whole: Clonality exceeded that of normal scalp in lesional scalp, most notably in alopecia totalis/universalis. Uncertainty about whether baseline CD8+ expansion is linked to response remains, with one nonresponder. In scalp and blood during tofacitinib, many expanded lesional clones persisted. On tofacitinib, scalp clonality and expanded CD8+ clones among top 100 fell significantly.

After removal of 2 bases from V and 6 bases from J, the junction contained 1 base not matched to a gene. There are 13 residues in the CDR3. The germline CDR1 and CDR2 sequences are SGHVS and FNYEAQ. The chain is built from TRBV7-6 and TRBJ2-1, with 7 bases that match TRBD1. The specimen was CD8+ T cells sorted from blood, collected at week 4, from a patient treated with tofacitinib. The TCR sequence derives from a human donor with alopecia areata. As DNA, the CDR3 is TGTGCCAGCAGCTTATGGACAGGCAATGAGCAGTTCTTC. The encoded protein is CASSLWTGNEQFF.